This passage covers 4 T cell receptor beta chains from one sample sequenced in a study of shared clonotypes between healthy human individuals. CD45RO-negative, CCR7-selected cells formed the naive CD8 fraction, which excluded terminally differentiated effector memory CD45RA+ cells. Clones were sequenced by immunoSEQ multiplex PCR, and TCRdb holds only the in-frame ones, with some missing. The table records around 1.9 million clones, over 85% of them present only once. Sequencing was done on a sample of naive CD8+ T cells from PBMCs. The receptors stem from a man between 18 and 35 years old in good health. Some clones in this sample may be carry-over from other donors' samples.

V and J are TRBV30 and TRBJ2-7; D may correspond to TRBD1 or TRBD2 (5 bases each). Trimming pared 5 bases from V and 3 bases from J, leaving 14 bases between. This CDR3 contains 13 residues. The germline V gene has CDR1 GTSNPN and CDR2 SVGIG (reference sequence). Written as DNA, the CDR3 is TGTGCCTGGGATGTTGGGACGGTCTACGAGCAGTACTTC. As protein: CAWDVGTVYEQYF.

The chain couples TRBV18 to TRBJ2-2; 9 bases map to TRBD2. CDR1 and CDR2 from the germline V gene are KGHSH and LQKENI. V was clipped by 6 bases and J by 5 bases; unmatched bases: 19. The CDR3 length is 19 residues. CDR3 sequence (DNA): TGTGCCAGCTCCCCCGGCAGGAGCGGGAGGCCCGGAAGGACCGGGGAGCTGTTTTTT. Its protein product is CASSPGRSGRPGRTGELFF.

Concerning this clone: The same CDR3 also results from other DNA sequences found in this sample. This sequence joins TRBV6-5 and TRBJ2-6, with 7 bases fitting TRBD1. This CDR3 is 16 amino acids long. Germline CDR1 reads MNHEY; CDR2 reads SVGAGI. Losses at the gene ends were 0 bases for V and 2 bases for J; bases not matched to a gene: 1. The CDR3 DNA follows: TGTGCCAGCAGTTACTCGAGGGGGCCTGGGGCCAACGTCCTGACTTTC. It yields the protein CASSYSRGPGANVLTF.

The chain employs TRBV18 and TRBJ2-5; D is unresolved. V was clipped by 0 bases and J by 2 bases, with 4 bases between them. From germline, CDR1 is KGHSH and CDR2 LQKENI. The CDR3 length is 13 residues. Here the CDR3 DNA reads TGTGCCAGCTCACCACCGGATCAAGAGACCCAGTACTTC. It translates to CASSPPDQETQYF.